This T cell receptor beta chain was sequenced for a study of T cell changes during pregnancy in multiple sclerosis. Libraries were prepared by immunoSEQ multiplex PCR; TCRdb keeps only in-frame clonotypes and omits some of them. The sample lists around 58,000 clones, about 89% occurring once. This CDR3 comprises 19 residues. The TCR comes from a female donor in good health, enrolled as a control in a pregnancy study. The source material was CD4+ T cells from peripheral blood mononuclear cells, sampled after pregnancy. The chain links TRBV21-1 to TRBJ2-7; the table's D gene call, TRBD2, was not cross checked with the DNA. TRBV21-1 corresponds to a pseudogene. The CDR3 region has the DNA TGTGCCAGCAGCAAACCCAGCTCCAAGGGAGGGTCCCCGTGCTACGAGCAGTACTTC. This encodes CASSKPSSKGGSPCYEQYF.